This TCR beta chain is from a study of shared clonotypes between healthy human individuals. Study-wide points: Relative to their counterparts shared across all four donors, non-shared clonotypes exhibited diminished generation probabilities. A few donors held roughly 5% of naive CD4 clonotypes in common.

As for this clone: Its antigen is currently unknown.

The naive CD8 fraction comprised CD45RO-negative cells positively selected for CCR7 and excluded terminally differentiated effector memory CD45RA+ cells. Libraries were prepared by immunoSEQ multiplex PCR; TCRdb keeps only in-frame clonotypes and omits some of them. In the table there are about 2,200,000 clones, approximately 94% of which are singletons. CDR1 is MRHNA and CDR2 is SNTAGT in the germline V gene. The junction had 2 bases not matched to a gene; V was cut back by 2 bases and J by 7 bases. This CDR3 comprises 13 residues. The rearrangement uses TRBV6-4 and TRBJ1-1; 9 bases agree with TRBD1. The clonotype was recovered from a man younger than 35 in good health. Some clones in this sample may be carry-over from other donors' samples. Sequencing was performed on naive CD8+ T cells from PBMCs. Here the CDR3 DNA reads TGTGCCAGCAGTGACATGACAGGGGGTGAAGCTTTCTTT. Translated: CASSDMTGGEAFF.